Presented here are 20 T cell receptor beta chains from one specimen sequenced in a study of cytotoxic CD8 clonotypes in ibrutinib-treated CLL. Here immunoSEQ multiplex PCR was the method, and the copy in TCRdb shows in-frame clones only, minus some. The sample records around 310,000 clones, about 80% being singletons. Specimen: PBMCs, collected before ibrutinib treatment. These receptors all stem from a human donor with chronic lymphocytic leukemia.

This chain's CDR3 is CASSPPSSSGNTIYF. As DNA, the CDR3 is TGTGCCAGCTCACCACCGTCCAGCTCTGGAAACACCATATATTTT. The chain recombines TRBV18 with TRBJ1-3; D not certain. CDR1 is KGHSH and CDR2 is LQKENI in the germline V gene. This CDR3 region has 15 residues. V lost 0 bases, J lost 0 bases, and 6 bases lay in between.

The genes are TRBV25-1 and TRBJ1-1, with D possibly TRBD1 on 6 matching bases. CDR1 is MGHDK, CDR2 SYGVNS, per germline. The ends were cut back, 6 bases at V and 9 bases at J, with 17 bases in the middle. CDR3 length equals 13 residues. The CDR3 is CASSGPRGQKAFF. CDR3 in DNA: TGTGCCAGCAGCGGTCCCCGGGGGCAGAAAGCTTTCTTT.

This rearrangement joins TRBV7-2 to TRBJ2-7; 9 nucleotides match TRBD1. J lost 6 bases, V lost 4 bases, and 10 bases had no gene match. The CDR3 has 15 amino acids. Germline CDR1 reads SGHTA; CDR2 reads FQGNSA. CDR3 DNA sequence: TGTGCCAGCAGCTATTATCCGGGACAGGGTTTCGAGCAGTACTTC. It translates to CASSYYPGQGFEQYF.

This clone was seen a handful of times. V usage is TRBV28 and J usage is TRBJ1-2, with D unclear. V was shortened by 3 bases and J by 5 bases, with 19 bases between the two germline ends. This CDR3 contains 16 residues. Germline assignment: CDR1 MDHEN and CDR2 SYDVKM. CDR3 in amino acids: CASSFLQLGSGYGYTF. The DNA of the CDR3 is TGTGCCAGCAGTTTCTTGCAGCTGGGTAGCGGATATGGCTACACCTTC.

The chain employs TRBV15 and TRBJ2-3; D call uncertain. V shed 1 base and J shed 4 bases, with 9 bases lying between them. CDR3 length equals 14 residues. Germline values: CDR1 LNHNV, CDR2 YYDKDF (reference sequence). The CDR3, as DNA: TGTGCCACCAGCAGAGGAATCATCCCAGATACGCAGTATTTT. Residues: CATSRGIIPDTQYF.

Turning to this clone: Other DNA sequences in this sample translate to the same CDR3. The chain uses TRBV7-6 and TRBJ2-7; unclear D gene. Per germline, CDR1 SGHVS and CDR2 FNYEAQ. V lost 0 bases and J 1 base, leaving 4 bases between the germline ends. This CDR3 region has 13 residues. The CDR3, as DNA: TGTGCCAGCAGCTTAGCAGGGTCCTACGAGCAGTACTTC. Amino acids: CASSLAGSYEQYF.

The rearrangement links TRBV9 to TRBJ2-7; 8 bases line up with TRBD2. There are 15 residues in the CDR3. Germline CDR1 reads SGDLS; CDR2 reads YYNGEE. The junction had 7 bases not matched to a gene; V was cut back by 0 bases and J by 5 bases. The CDR3 protein is CASSVGTAGADEQYF. For the CDR3, the DNA is TGTGCCAGCAGCGTAGGTACAGCGGGAGCGGACGAGCAGTACTTC.

The chain has TRBV5-6 and TRBJ2-2; D is unclear. Trimming removed 2 bases from V and 9 bases from J, with 14 bases in between. The germline gives CDR1 SGHDT, CDR2 YYEEEE. The CDR3 has 14 residues. As DNA, the CDR3 is TGTGCCAGCAGCTTCGGGCCTCTTGACCGGGAGCTGTTTTTT. It encodes CASSFGPLDRELFF.

This clone was found a few times. The V gene is TRBV2, the J gene TRBJ1-2, with 9 bases that match TRBD1. CDR3 length: 16 residues. Unmatched junction bases numbered 12, after V lost 3 bases and J lost 7 bases. The germline V gene has CDR1 SNHLY and CDR2 FYNNEI. The CDR3 protein is CASSDIVGTGSFGYTF. DNA for the CDR3: TGTGCCAGCAGTGACATCGTAGGGACAGGGAGTTTTGGCTACACCTTC.

The chain combines TRBV4-2 with TRBJ2-7; 13 bases are a match to TRBD2. Trimming cost V 4 bases and J 5 bases; bases outside gene matches: 5. The CDR3 runs to 15 residues. Germline CDR1 and CDR2: LGHNA and YNFKEQ. The CDR3 nucleotides are TGTGCCAGCAGCCGAGGACTAGCGGGAGTGAACGAGCAGTACTTC. This codes for CASSRGLAGVNEQYF.

The genes are TRBV7-3 and TRBJ2-1; D is tentatively TRBD1 or TRBD2 (5 bases each). With 1 base removed from V and 9 bases from J, the gap between germline ends came to 16 bases. Per germline, CDR1 SGHTA and CDR2 FQGTGA. The CDR3 spans 15 residues. The CDR3 DNA follows: TGTGCCAGCAGCTTAATGGATCGGGGCATGGGTGAGCAGTTCTTC. As protein: CASSLMDRGMGEQFF.

The chain couples TRBV10-2 to TRBJ1-2; TRBD1 aligns across 11 bases. V lost 10 bases, J lost 2 bases, and 3 bases stayed unmatched. Germline V gene data show CDR1 as WSHSY and CDR2 as SAAADI. This CDR3 contains 13 residues. The CDR3 spells CATWTGGNYGYTF. The CDR3 DNA reads TGCGCCACCTGGACAGGGGGCAACTATGGCTACACCTTC.

The chain combines TRBV4-1 with TRBJ2-3, with TRBD2 matching over 8 bases. Germline V gene sequence: CDR1 MGHRA, CDR2 YSYEKL. After removal of 3 bases from V and 4 bases from J, the junction contained 3 bases not matched to a gene. The CDR3 length is 14 residues. Written as DNA, the CDR3 is TGCGCCAGCAGCCAGCCGGGACTAGCAGATACGCAGTATTTT. Its translation: CASSQPGLADTQYF.

The chain combines TRBV27 with TRBJ2-7; 10 bases align to TRBD1. With 5 bases clipped from V and 4 bases from J, the junction kept 5 bases outside the gene matches. The CDR3 runs 14 residues. CDR1 is MNHEY, CDR2 SMNVEV, per germline (reference sequence). The CDR3 DNA follows: TGTGCCAGCAGTAGGGACAGGGGAACTTACGAGCAGTACTTC. It translates to CASSRDRGTYEQYF.

V is TRBV6-4 and J is TRBJ1-3; D ambiguous. This CDR3 spans 13 amino acids. With 5 bases removed from V and 4 bases from J, the gap between germline ends came to 9 bases. Germline CDR1 reads MRHNA; CDR2 reads SNTAGT. The CDR3 region is CASSMDLGNTIYF. The CDR3 region has the DNA TGTGCCAGCAGTATGGATTTGGGAAACACCATATATTTT.

This chain joins TRBV2 and TRBJ1-3; TRBD1 might be the D (6 bases). V lost 6 bases and J 7 bases, leaving 13 bases between the germline ends. Germline CDR1 and CDR2: SNHLY and FYNNEI. This CDR3 is built from 13 residues. CDR3 sequence (DNA): TGTGCCAGCAGGCCGGGACAAGTTAACACCATATATTTT. As protein: CASRPGQVNTIYF.

This chain joins TRBV28 and TRBJ2-5; D remains ambiguous. Germline V gene sequence: CDR1 MDHEN, CDR2 SYDVKM. The CDR3 loop spans 16 amino acids. Between the trimmed V and J ends, which lost 2 bases and 1 base, there was a span of 14 bases. In DNA form, the CDR3 reads TGTGCCAGCAGTTTAAAGCAGCGAACCACCCAAGAGACCCAGTACTTC. Residues: CASSLKQRTTQETQYF.

V gene TRBV2 combines with J gene TRBJ2-5; no firm D call. Trimming took off 5 bases at V and 5 bases at J, with 6 bases between the two ends. Germline CDR1 is SNHLY and CDR2 is FYNNEI. The CDR3 is made up of 11 amino acids. The CDR3 sequence: CASSKRETQYF. The CDR3, as DNA: TGTGCCAGCAGTAAAAGGGAGACCCAGTACTTC.

The chain uses TRBV6-6 and TRBJ1-4, with D possibly matching TRBD1 (6 bases). CDR1 MNHNY and CDR2 SVGAGI come from the germline V gene (reference sequence). The V gene lost 4 bases and the J gene lost 5 bases, with 11 bases spanning the gap. The CDR3 extends over 14 amino acids. In DNA, the CDR3 is TGTGCCAGCAGTTCCCCCGGGACAAATGAAAAACTGTTTTTT. This codes for CASSSPGTNEKLFF.

This clone has just a few counts. The genes are TRBV4-1 and TRBJ2-1; D is unresolved. Germline loops: CDR1 MGHRA, CDR2 YSYEKL. The CDR3 is made up of 14 amino acids. Trimming took 0 bases from V and 15 from J, leaving 18 bases between them. CDR3 sequence (DNA): TGCGCCAGCAGCCAAGAACCTCCGACCGAGAGGCTGTTCTTC. Its protein is CASSQEPPTERLFF.